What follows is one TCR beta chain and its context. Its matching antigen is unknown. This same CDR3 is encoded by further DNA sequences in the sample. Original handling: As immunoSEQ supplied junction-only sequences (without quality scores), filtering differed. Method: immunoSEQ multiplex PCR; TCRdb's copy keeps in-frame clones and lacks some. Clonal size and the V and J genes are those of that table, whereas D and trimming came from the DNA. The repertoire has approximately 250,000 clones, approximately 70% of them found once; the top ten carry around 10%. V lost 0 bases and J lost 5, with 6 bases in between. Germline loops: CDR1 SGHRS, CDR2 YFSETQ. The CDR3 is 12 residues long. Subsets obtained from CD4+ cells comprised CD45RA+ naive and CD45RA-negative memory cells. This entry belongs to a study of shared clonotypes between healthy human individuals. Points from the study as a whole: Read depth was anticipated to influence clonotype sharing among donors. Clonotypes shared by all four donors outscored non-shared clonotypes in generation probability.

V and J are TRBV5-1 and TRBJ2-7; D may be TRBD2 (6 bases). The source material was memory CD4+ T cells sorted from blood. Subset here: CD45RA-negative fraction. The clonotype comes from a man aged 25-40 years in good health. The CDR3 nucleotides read TGCGCCAGCAGCTTGGCGGGGGACGAGCAGTACTTC. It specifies CASSLAGDEQYF.